This TCR beta chain was profiled in a study of cytomegalovirus exposure and HLA in healthy donors. Study information: HLA-typed donors were the source of approximately 85 million unique TCRs held in an early data release.

Germline values: CDR1 SGHRS, CDR2 YFSETQ. V trimming: 0 bases; J trimming: 7 bases; junction bases outside the gene matches: 11. CDR3 length: 16 residues. A note on this clone: The antigen remains unidentified.

Study-level findings and limits: A later analysis showed TCR association rates differing by HLA locus, peaking at DRB1 and lowest at HLA-C.

The PCR contained 60 Vbeta and 13 Jbeta primers. Only in-frame clones appear in the TCRdb table, and some are missing; sequencing was by immunoSEQ multiplex PCR. The data hold 150,000 to 200,000 clones, with 65% to 80% observed a single time. This receptor was taken from a woman aged 40 to 55 in good health and CMV-seronegative. The source material was PBMCs. This chain joins TRBV5-1 and TRBJ2-5, with TRBD1 identical over 8 bases. CDR3 region: CASSLGRGQGKATQYF. CDR3 sequence (DNA): TGCGCCAGCAGCTTGGGTCGAGGACAGGGAAAGGCGACCCAGTACTTC.